This is a list of T cell receptor beta chains from one sample in a study of naive and memory T cell subsets. TCRdb reprocessed the UMI-ligation and nested PCR reads with MiXCR, giving one entry per CDR3 protein. The sample lists tens of thousands of distinct CDR3 sequences, around 5.2% occurring once. Source material: blood. The receptors derive from an adult in good health. The CDR3 runs from the conserved cysteine through the conserved F or W.

CDR3aa	j_gene	v_gene
CASSPAGRNSPLHF	TRBJ1-6	TRBV6-5
CASSISGTTTDTQYF	TRBJ2-3	TRBV19
CASSRGSQGTGEAFF	TRBJ1-1	TRBV3-1
CASSQDPRSTDTQYF	TRBJ2-3	TRBV3-1
CASSQDTAASGRNTIYF	TRBJ1-3	TRBV4-2
CASTLTGELFF	TRBJ2-2	TRBV19
CASSFIGHEQFF	TRBJ2-1	TRBV7-3
CASRLQTFGDSYGYTF	TRBJ1-2	TRBV2
CASSHAGRAREETQYF	TRBJ2-5	TRBV4-1
CASSLRGAKNIQYF	TRBJ2-4	TRBV28
CASSPVAGYNEQFF	TRBJ2-1	TRBV7-2
CATFLLGTEAFF	TRBJ1-1	TRBV10-3
CASTLRSSGRGEQFF	TRBJ2-1	TRBV27
CASSFLLGGNTGELFF	TRBJ2-2	TRBV5-1
CASRIGTGTDTQYF	TRBJ2-3	TRBV6-5
CSVEGPGGETQYF	TRBJ2-5	TRBV29-1
CASSPAGAREQFF	TRBJ2-1	TRBV7-9
CASSPPWSNEQFF	TRBJ2-1	TRBV18
CASSPAGLEEKLFF	TRBJ1-4	TRBV6-6
CASSHSMGHMRNEQFF	TRBJ2-1	TRBV3-1
CASSSSSGSWADTQYF	TRBJ2-3	TRBV7-3
CASSVRDTYNNEQFF	TRBJ2-1	TRBV9
CATGDRYPQETQYF	TRBJ2-5	TRBV5-4
CSVPEEGRGEGTEAFF	TRBJ1-1	TRBV29-1
CASSEFGRTGSGNTIYF	TRBJ1-3	TRBV25-1
CASSPAWGGRTEAFF	TRBJ1-1	TRBV7-8
CASSGAGTGSAGYTF	TRBJ1-2	TRBV5-6
CASSGTGSGNQPQHF	TRBJ1-5	TRBV27